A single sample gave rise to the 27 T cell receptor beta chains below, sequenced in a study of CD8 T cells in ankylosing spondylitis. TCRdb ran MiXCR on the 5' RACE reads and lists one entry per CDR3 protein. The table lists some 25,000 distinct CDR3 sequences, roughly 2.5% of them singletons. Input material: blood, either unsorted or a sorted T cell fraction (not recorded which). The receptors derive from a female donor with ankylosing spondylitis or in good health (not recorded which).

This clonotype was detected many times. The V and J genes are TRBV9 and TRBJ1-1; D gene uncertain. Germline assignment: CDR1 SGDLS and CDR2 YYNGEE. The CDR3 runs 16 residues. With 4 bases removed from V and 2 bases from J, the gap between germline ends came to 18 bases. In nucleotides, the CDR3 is TGTGCCAGCAGCCCCCTGTCTCCGGTATTCAACACTGAAGCTTTCTTT. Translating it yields CASSPLSPVFNTEAFF.

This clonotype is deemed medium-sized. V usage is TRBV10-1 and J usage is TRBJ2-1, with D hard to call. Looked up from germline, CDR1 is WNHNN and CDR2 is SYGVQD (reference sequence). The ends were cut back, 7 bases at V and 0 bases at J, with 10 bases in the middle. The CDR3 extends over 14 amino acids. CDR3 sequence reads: CASIDSSSYNEQFF. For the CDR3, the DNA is TGCGCCAGCATAGACTCGTCCTCCTACAATGAGCAGTTCTTC.

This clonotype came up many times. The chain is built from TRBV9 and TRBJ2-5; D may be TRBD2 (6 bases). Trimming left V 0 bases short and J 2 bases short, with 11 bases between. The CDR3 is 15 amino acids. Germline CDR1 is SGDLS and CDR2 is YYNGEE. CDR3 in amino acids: CASSVGAGPQETQYF. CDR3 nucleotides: TGTGCCAGCAGCGTAGGGGCGGGGCCTCAAGAGACCCAGTACTTC.

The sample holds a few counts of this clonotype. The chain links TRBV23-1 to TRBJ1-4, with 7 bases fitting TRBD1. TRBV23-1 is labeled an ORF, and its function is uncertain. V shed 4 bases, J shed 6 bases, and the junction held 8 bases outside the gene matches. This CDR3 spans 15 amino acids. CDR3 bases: TGCGCCAGCAGTCGCCATACAGGGGTGTATGAAAAACTGTTTTTT. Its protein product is CASSRHTGVYEKLFF.

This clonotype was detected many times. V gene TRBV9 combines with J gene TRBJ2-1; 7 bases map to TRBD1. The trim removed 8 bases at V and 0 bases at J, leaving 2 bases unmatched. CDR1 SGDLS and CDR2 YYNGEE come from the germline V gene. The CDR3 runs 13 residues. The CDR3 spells CASSGGSYNEQFF. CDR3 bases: TGTGCCAGTTCAGGGGGCTCCTACAATGAGCAGTTCTTC.

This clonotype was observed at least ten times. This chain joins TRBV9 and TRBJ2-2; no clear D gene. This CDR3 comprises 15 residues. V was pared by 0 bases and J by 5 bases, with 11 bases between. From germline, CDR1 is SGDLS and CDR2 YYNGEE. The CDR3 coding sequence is TGTGCCAGCAGCGTAGCGTCAGGAACTACCGGGGAGCTGTTTTTT. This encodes CASSVASGTTGELFF.

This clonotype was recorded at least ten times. The CDR3 here is CASSETGTSGSDTQYF. CDR3 nucleotide sequence: TGTGCCAGCAGCGAAACCGGGACTAGCGGGTCAGATACGCAGTATTTT. The J gene is TRBJ2-3, the V gene TRBV9; 12 nucleotides line up with TRBD2. The V segment lost 3 bases and the J segment 4 bases; nucleotides outside the gene matches: 6. The CDR3 is 16 residues long. CDR1 SGDLS and CDR2 YYNGEE come from the germline V gene.

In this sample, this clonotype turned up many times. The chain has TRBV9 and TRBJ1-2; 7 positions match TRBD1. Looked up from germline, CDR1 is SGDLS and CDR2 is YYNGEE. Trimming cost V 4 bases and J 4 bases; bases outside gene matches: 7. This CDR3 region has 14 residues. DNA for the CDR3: TGTGCCAGCAGCTCAAATCAGGGGGTCTATGGCTACACCTTC. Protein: CASSSNQGVYGYTF. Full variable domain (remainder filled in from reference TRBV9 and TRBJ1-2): DSGVTQTPKHLITATGQRVTLRCSPRSGDLSVYWYQQSLDQGLQFLIQYYNGEERAKGNILERFSAQQFPDLHSELNLSSLELGDSALYFCASSSNQGVYGYTFGSGTRLTVV.

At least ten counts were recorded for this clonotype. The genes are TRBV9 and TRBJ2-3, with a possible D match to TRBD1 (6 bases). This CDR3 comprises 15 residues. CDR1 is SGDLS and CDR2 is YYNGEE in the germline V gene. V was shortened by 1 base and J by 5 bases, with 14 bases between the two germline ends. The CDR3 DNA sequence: TGTGCCAGCAGCGTATTTCAGGGGCGACAAGATACGCAGTATTTT. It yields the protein CASSVFQGRQDTQYF.

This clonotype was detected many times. The CDR3: CASSVSIQGSDTQYF. The DNA of the CDR3 is TGTGCCAGCAGCGTTTCGATACAGGGGTCAGATACGCAGTATTTT. The chain recombines TRBV9 with TRBJ2-3; 7 bases agree with TRBD1. V lost 2 bases and J lost 4; bases outside the gene matches: 7. The CDR3 covers 15 residues. Germline V gene data show CDR1 as SGDLS and CDR2 as YYNGEE.

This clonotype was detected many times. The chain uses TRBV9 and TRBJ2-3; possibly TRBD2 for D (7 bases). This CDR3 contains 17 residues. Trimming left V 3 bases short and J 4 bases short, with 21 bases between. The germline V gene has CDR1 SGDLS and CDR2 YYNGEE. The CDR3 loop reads CASSAEGERDYSDTQYF. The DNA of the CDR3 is TGTGCCAGCAGCGCCGAGGGGGAGCGGGACTATTCAGATACGCAGTATTTT.

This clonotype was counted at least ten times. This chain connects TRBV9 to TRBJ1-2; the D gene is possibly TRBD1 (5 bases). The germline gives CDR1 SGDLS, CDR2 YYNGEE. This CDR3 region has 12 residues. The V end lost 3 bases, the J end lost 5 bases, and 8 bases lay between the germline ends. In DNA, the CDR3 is TGTGCCAGCAGCGAGGGGAGTTATGGCTACACCTTC. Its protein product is CASSEGSYGYTF. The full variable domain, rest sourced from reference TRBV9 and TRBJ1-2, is DSGVTQTPKHLITATGQRVTLRCSPRSGDLSVYWYQQSLDQGLQFLIQYYNGEERAKGNILERFSAQQFPDLHSELNLSSLELGDSALYFCASSEGSYGYTFGSGTRLTVV.

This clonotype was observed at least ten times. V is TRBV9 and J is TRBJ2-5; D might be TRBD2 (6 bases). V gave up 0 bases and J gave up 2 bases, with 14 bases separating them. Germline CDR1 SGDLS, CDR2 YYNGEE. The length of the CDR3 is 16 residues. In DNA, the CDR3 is TGTGCCAGCAGCGTAGATCTTAGCGGTCGTCAAGAGACCCAGTACTTC. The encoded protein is CASSVDLSGRQETQYF.

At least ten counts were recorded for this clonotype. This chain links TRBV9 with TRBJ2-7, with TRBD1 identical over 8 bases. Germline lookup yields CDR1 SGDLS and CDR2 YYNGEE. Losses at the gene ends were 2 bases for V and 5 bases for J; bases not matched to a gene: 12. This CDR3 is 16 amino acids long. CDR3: CASSVEAQGAVNEQYF. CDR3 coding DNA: TGTGCCAGCAGCGTGGAGGCGCAGGGGGCCGTTAACGAGCAGTACTTC.

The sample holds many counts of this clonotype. The CDR3 DNA sequence: TGTGCCAGCAGCCGGAGGAGCGGGGTCAACACCGGGGAGCTGTTTTTT. This gives the protein CASSRRSGVNTGELFF. The chain uses TRBV9 and TRBJ2-2; 7 nucleotides agree with TRBD2. The CDR3 has 16 amino acids. Germline CDR1 SGDLS, CDR2 YYNGEE. Germline trimming cut 4 bases from V and 2 bases from J; bases unmatched to any gene: 8.

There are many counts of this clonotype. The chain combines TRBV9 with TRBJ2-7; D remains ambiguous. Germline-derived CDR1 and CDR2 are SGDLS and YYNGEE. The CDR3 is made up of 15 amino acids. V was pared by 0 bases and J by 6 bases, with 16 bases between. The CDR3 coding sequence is TGTGCCAGCAGCGTAGGGTTAGGGTCCCATTTCGAGCAGTACTTC. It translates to CASSVGLGSHFEQYF.

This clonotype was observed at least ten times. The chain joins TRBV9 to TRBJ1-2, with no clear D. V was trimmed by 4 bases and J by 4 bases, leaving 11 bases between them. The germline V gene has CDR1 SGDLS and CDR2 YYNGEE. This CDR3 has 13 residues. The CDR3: CASSPNEAYGYTF. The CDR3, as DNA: TGTGCCAGCAGCCCCAATGAGGCCTATGGCTACACCTTC.

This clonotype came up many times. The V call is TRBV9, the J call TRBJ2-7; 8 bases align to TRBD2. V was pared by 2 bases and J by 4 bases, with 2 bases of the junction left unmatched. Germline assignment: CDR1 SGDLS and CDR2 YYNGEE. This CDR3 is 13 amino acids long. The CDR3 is CASSVTSEYEQYF. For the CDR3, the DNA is TGTGCCAGCAGCGTGACTAGCGAGTACGAGCAGTACTTC.

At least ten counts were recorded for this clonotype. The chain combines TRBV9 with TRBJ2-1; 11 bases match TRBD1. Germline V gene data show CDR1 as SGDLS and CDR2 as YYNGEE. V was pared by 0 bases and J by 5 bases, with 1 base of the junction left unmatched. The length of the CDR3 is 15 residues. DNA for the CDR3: TGTGCCAGCAGCGTAGGGACAGGGGGCAACAATGAGCAGTTCTTC. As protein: CASSVGTGGNNEQFF.

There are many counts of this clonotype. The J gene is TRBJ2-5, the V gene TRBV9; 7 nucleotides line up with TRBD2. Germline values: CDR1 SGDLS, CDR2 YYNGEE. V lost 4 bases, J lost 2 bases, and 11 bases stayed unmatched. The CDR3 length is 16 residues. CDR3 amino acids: CASSLGTIFDQETQYF. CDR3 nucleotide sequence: TGTGCCAGCAGCCTAGGGACTATCTTCGATCAAGAGACCCAGTACTTC. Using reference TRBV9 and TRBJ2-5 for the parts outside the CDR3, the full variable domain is DSGVTQTPKHLITATGQRVTLRCSPRSGDLSVYWYQQSLDQGLQFLIQYYNGEERAKGNILERFSAQQFPDLHSELNLSSLELGDSALYFCASSLGTIFDQETQYFGPGTRLLVL.

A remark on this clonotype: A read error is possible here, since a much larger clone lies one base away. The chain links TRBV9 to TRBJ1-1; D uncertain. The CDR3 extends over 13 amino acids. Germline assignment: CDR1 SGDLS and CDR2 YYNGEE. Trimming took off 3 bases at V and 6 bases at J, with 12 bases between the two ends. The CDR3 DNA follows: TGTGCCAGCAGCGCGCAGAGGCGGCCTGAAGCTTTCTTT. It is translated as CASSAQRRPEAFF.

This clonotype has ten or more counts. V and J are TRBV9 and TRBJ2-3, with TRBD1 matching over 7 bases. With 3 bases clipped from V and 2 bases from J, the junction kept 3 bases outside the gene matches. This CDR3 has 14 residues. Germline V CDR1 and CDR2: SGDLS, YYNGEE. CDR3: CASSAQGNTDTQYF. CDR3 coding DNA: TGTGCCAGCAGCGCACAGGGGAACACAGATACGCAGTATTTT.

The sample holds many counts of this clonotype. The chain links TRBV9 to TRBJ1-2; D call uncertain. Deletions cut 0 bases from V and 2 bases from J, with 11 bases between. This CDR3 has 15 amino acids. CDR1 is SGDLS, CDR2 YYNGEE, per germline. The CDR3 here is CASSVVPDLNYGYTF. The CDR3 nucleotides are TGTGCCAGCAGCGTAGTCCCAGATTTGAACTATGGCTACACCTTC.

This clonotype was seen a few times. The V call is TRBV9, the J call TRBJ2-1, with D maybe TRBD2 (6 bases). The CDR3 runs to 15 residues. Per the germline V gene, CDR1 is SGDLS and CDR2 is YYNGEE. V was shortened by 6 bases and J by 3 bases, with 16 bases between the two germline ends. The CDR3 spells CASTIGTGVYNEQFF. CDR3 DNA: TGTGCCAGCACCATTGGAACGGGGGTCTACAATGAGCAGTTCTTC.

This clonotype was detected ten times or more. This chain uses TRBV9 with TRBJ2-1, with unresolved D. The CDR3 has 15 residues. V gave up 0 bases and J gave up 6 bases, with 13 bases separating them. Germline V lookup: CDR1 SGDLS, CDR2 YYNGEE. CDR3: CASSVGLSDFNEQFF. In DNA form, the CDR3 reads TGTGCCAGCAGCGTAGGGCTATCGGATTTCAATGAGCAGTTCTTC.

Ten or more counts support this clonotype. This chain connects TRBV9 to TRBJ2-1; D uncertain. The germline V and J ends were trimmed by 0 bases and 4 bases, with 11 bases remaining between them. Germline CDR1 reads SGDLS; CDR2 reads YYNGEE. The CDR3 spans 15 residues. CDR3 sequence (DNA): TGTGCCAGCAGCGTAGGTAATAGCCCGTACAATGAGCAGTTCTTC. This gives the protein CASSVGNSPYNEQFF.

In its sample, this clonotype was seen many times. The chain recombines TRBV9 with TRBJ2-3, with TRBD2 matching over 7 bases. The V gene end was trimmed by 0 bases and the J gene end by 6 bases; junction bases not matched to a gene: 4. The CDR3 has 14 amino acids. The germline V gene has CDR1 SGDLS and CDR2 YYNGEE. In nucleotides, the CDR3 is TGTGCCAGCAGCGTAGATCCAGCGGGGGATACGCAGTATTTT. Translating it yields CASSVDPAGDTQYF.